A selection of T cell receptor beta chains follows, all from one sample in a study of T cell responses to AZD1222 COVID-19 vaccine. Sequencing was performed with immunoSEQ multiplex PCR; in TCRdb, only in-frame clones are kept and a portion is missing. The repertoire holds more than 110,000 clones, 90% to 95% seen once, with about 9.1% in the top ten. The sample consisted of peripheral blood, taken on day 0 of AZD1222 vaccination. These TCRs come from an adult in good health. The CDR3 runs from the conserved cysteine through the conserved F or W. Each record gives: J gene, V gene, D gene, clone size, CDR3 protein, CDR3 DNA. D genes are given only for firm matches. The listing skips clone size in some rows; elsewhere it reads once, few, many or a size class.

>TRBJ2-2|TRBV30|.|.
CAWSQVLNGELFF
TGTGCCTGGAGTCAGGTTTTGAACGGGGAGCTGTTTTTT
>TRBJ1-5|TRBV4-1|.|.
CASSLIIKVNDQPQHF
TGCGCCAGCAGTCTAATCATCAAGGTGAATGATCAGCCCCAGCATTTT
>TRBJ2-7|TRBV6-2/TRBV6-3|.|.
CASSQTAYEQYF
TGTGCCAGCAGCCAAACCGCCTACGAGCAGTACTTC
>TRBJ1-4|TRBV3-1/TRBV3-2|TRBD1|.
CASSRHLGQGFNEKLFF
TGTGCCAGCAGCCGCCACCTCGGACAGGGCTTTAATGAAAAACTGTTTTTT
>TRBJ1-5|TRBV19|.|medium-sized
CASSTFDGSNQPQHF
TGTGCCAGTTCGACCTTTGACGGGTCCAATCAGCCCCAGCATTTT
>TRBJ1-5|TRBV28|TRBD1|.
CASSLGGTGDNQPQHF
TGTGCCAGCAGTTTAGGTGGGACAGGGGATAATCAGCCCCAGCATTTT
>TRBJ1-6|TRBV6-5|.|.
CASSSRTVDNSPLHF
TGTGCCAGCAGTTCAAGGACAGTGGATAATTCACCCCTCCACTTT
>TRBJ2-7|TRBV27|.|.
CASSARSDLSYEQYF
TGTGCCAGCAGTGCCCGTTCGGACTTATCCTACGAGCAGTACTTC
>TRBJ2-5|TRBV2|TRBD2|.
CASRSGVGETQYF
TGTGCCAGCAGGAGCGGGGTGGGGGAGACCCAGTACTTC
>TRBJ1-4|TRBV7-9|TRBD1|.
CASSLGQGNEKLFF
TGTGCCAGCAGCCTGGGACAGGGAAATGAAAAACTGTTTTTT
>TRBJ1-1|TRBV19|TRBD1|.
CASRWTGNTEAFF
TGTGCCAGTAGATGGACAGGGAACACTGAAGCTTTCTTT
>TRBJ1-6|TRBV2|.|.
CASSASYKGDSPLHF
TGTGCCAGCAGTGCGTCCTACAAGGGGGATTCACCCCTCCACTTT
>TRBJ2-3|TRBV5-1|TRBD1|once
CASSLGAGGISTDTQYF
TGCGCCAGCAGCTTGGGAGCAGGGGGCATTAGCACAGATACGCAGTATTTT
>TRBJ1-2|TRBV12-5|.|.
CASATNYGYTF
TGTGCTAGTGCTACTAACTATGGCTACACCTTC
>TRBJ2-1|TRBV7-9|.|once
CASSSLAGLQARNHNEQFF
TGTGCCAGCAGCTCACTCGCGGGTTTACAGGCAAGAAACCACAATGAGCAGTTCTTC
>TRBJ1-1|TRBV9|.|.
CASSVVDGLRTEAFF
TGTGCCAGCAGCGTAGTAGACGGATTGAGGACTGAAGCTTTCTTT
>TRBJ1-6|TRBV2|TRBD1|.
CASSPPMDRDSPLHF
TGTGCCAGTTCGCCGCCGATGGACAGGGATTCACCCCTCCACTTT
>TRBJ2-7|TRBV5-6|.|.
CASSLRGTVNEQYF
TGTGCCAGCAGCTTGAGGGGGACCGTCAACGAGCAGTACTTC
>TRBJ2-3|TRBV12-3/TRBV12-4|.|.
CASSFIVNTQYF
TGTGCCAGCAGTTTCATAGTTAATACGCAGTATTTT
>TRBJ2-7|TRBV7-9|TRBD1|once
CASSSTRQGSHEQYF
TGTGCCAGCAGCTCAACCCGACAGGGCTCCCACGAGCAGTACTTC
>TRBJ2-5|TRBV23-1|.|once
CASSPYTYQETQYF
TGCGCCAGCAGTCCTTACACGTACCAAGAGACCCAGTACTTC
>TRBJ1-6|TRBV19|.|few
CASSNRAVGNSPLHF
TGTGCCAGTAGTAATAGGGCGGTTGGGAATTCACCCCTCCACTTT
>TRBJ2-7|TRBV2|TRBD2|.
CASSETLLAGAYEQYF
TGTGCCAGCAGTGAAACCTTGCTAGCGGGGGCCTACGAGCAGTACTTC
>TRBJ1-4|TRBV7-9|.|.
CASSLGEANEKLFF
TGTGCCAGCAGCTTGGGGGAAGCCAATGAAAAACTGTTTTTT
>TRBJ1-1|TRBV27|.|.
CASSLGQNTEAFF
TGTGCCAGCAGTTTGGGACAGAACACTGAAGCTTTCTTT
>TRBJ1-6|TRBV27|.|.
CASSLSRGALHF
TGTGCCAGCAGTTTATCGAGGGGCGCCCTCCACTTT
>TRBJ2-1|TRBV7-2|TRBD1|.
CASSRQGTHNEQFF
TGTGCCAGCAGCAGACAGGGCACACACAATGAGCAGTTCTTC
>TRBJ1-2|TRBV19|TRBD1|.
CASSIGTGHYGYTF
TGTGCCAGTAGTATTGGGACAGGGCACTATGGCTACACCTTC
>TRBJ2-2|TRBV10-3|.|.
CAISVTWSGELFF
TGTGCCATCAGTGTTACGTGGTCCGGGGAGCTGTTTTTT
>TRBJ1-1|TRBV5-6|.|.
CATAAALNTEAFF
TGTGCCACCGCCGCGGCCCTGAACACTGAAGCTTTCTTT
>TRBJ2-2|TRBV7-9|TRBD1|.
CASSLRQGYAGELFF
TGTGCCAGCAGCTTGCGACAGGGGTATGCCGGGGAGCTGTTTTTT
>TRBJ2-1|TRBV6-1|.|.
CASSGRGDTGLSFEFF
TGTGCCAGCAGTGGCCGAGGCGATACAGGGTTAAGTTTTGAGTTCTTC
>TRBJ1-1|TRBV19|.|.
CASSMDARIEAFF
TGTGCCAGTAGTATGGACGCAAGAATAGAAGCTTTCTTT
>TRBJ2-7|TRBV6-2/TRBV6-3|.|.
CASSYSTGSEQYF
TGTGCCAGCAGTTACTCTACAGGGAGCGAGCAGTACTTC
>TRBJ1-6|TRBV9|.|.
CASSLGWNSPLHF
TGTGCCAGCAGCCTCGGGTGGAATTCACCCCTCCACTTT
>TRBJ2-7|TRBV6-5|TRBD2|.
CASSRSGGRYEQYF
TGTGCCAGCAGCCGTAGCGGGGGTAGATACGAGCAGTACTTC
>TRBJ1-1|TRBV4-2|TRBD1|.
CASSPRQGDTEAFF
TGTGCCAGCAGCCCGAGACAGGGAGACACTGAAGCTTTCTTT
>TRBJ1-5|TRBV6-5|TRBD1|.
CASSQGGGQPQHF
TGTGCCAGCAGCCAGGGGGGAGGTCAGCCCCAGCATTTT
>TRBJ2-2|TRBV30|.|.
CAWSRTGELFF
TGTGCCTGGAGTCGCACCGGGGAGCTGTTTTTT
>TRBJ1-2|TRBV5-1|.|.
CASSESGSRTRGYTF
TGCGCCAGCAGCGAGTCAGGGTCTCGGACCCGTGGCTACACCTTC
>TRBJ1-5|TRBV15|.|once
CATSRESGVGQPQHF
TGTGCCACCAGCAGAGAGTCAGGGGTGGGTCAGCCCCAGCATTTT
>TRBJ2-7|TRBV6-2/TRBV6-3|TRBD1|.
CASSFTGGYEQYF
TGTGCCAGCAGTTTCACAGGGGGCTACGAGCAGTACTTC
>TRBJ1-1|TRBV7-9|.|.
CASSRQYTEAFF
TGTGCCAGCAGTCGACAGTACACTGAAGCTTTCTTT
>TRBJ1-5|TRBV21-1|.|.
CASSKDAGRRNQPQHF
TGTGCCAGCAGCAAAGACGCGGGTCGGCGCAATCAGCCCCAGCATTTT
>TRBJ2-1|TRBV11-3|TRBD2|.
CASSLVAGSPYNEQFF
TGTGCCAGCAGCTTAGTAGCGGGCTCACCCTACAATGAGCAGTTCTTC
>TRBJ2-5|TRBV27|TRBD2|.
CASSPLASAQETQYF
TGTGCCAGCAGTCCACTAGCGAGTGCCCAAGAGACCCAGTACTTC
>TRBJ1-5|TRBV10-3|.|.
CAISTGQPNDQPQHF
TGTGCCATCAGCACGGGACAACCAAACGATCAGCCCCAGCATTTT
>TRBJ1-2|TRBV28|.|once
CASKVNYGYTF
TGTGCCAGCAAAGTTAACTATGGCTACACCTTC
>TRBJ1-5|TRBV28|.|.
CASSFSPGAREFDSNQPQHF
TGTGCCAGCAGTTTTAGCCCAGGGGCCAGGGAGTTCGATAGCAATCAGCCCCAGCATTTT
>TRBJ1-2|TRBV4-1|TRBD1|.
CASSREQGANYGYTF
TGCGCCAGCAGCCGGGAACAGGGGGCTAACTATGGCTACACCTTC
>TRBJ1-4|TRBV30|.|.
CAWSVSKKLFF
TGTGCCTGGAGTGTATCCAAAAAACTGTTTTTT
>TRBJ1-6|TRBV11-3|.|.
CASSLSGLLSPLHF
TGTGCCAGCAGCTTATCGGGGTTATTGTCACCCCTCCACTTT
>TRBJ1-2|TRBV6-2/TRBV6-3|.|once
CASSSRTPRDGYTF
TGTGCCAGCAGTTCCCGGACACCGCGGGACGGCTACACCTTC
>TRBJ2-7|TRBV19|TRBD2|.
CASSISGGLYEQYF
TGTGCCAGTAGTATTAGCGGGGGCCTCTACGAGCAGTACTTC
>TRBJ2-5|TRBV18|.|.
CASSRGAWETQYF
TGTGCCAGCTCCCGAGGGGCCTGGGAGACCCAGTACTTC